The T cell receptor (beta chain) under discussion was sequenced for a study of blood T cell repertoires in COVID-19. Across the whole study: Sources were T cells, B-cell-depleted T cells, or PBMCs; the material itself was cDNA or gDNA.

This clone was counted once. The germline V and J ends were trimmed by 4 bases and 0 bases, with 9 bases remaining between them. The CDR3 covers 14 residues. Germline lookup yields CDR1 SEHNR and CDR2 FQNEAQ (reference sequence). In the study's own analysis: Reference gene primer amplification yielded estimated nucleated cell counts. Clones were read by immunoSEQ multiplex PCR, and TCRdb kept only the in-frame ones, dropping some. From that table come the V and J calls and clone size; the DNA was used to work out D and trimming. Of about 120,000 clones listed, over 65% are singletons. J is TRBJ1-2 and V is TRBV7-9; D is ambiguous. The sequence was collected from a woman between 35 and 50 years old with acute or convalescent COVID-19. Sequencing was done on a sample of peripheral blood. CDR3 coding DNA: TGTGCCAGCAGCTCCCGTAATACTAACTATGGCTACACCTTC. Translation: CASSSRNTNYGYTF.